This T cell receptor (beta chain) was recorded in a study of blood T cells in healthy people across ages. The germline gives CDR1 SEHNR, CDR2 FQNEAQ (reference sequence). The CDR3 length is 15 residues. The V and J ends lost 2 bases and 1 base respectively, with 10 bases between them. The authors ran a second PCR of roughly 6 to 12 cycles using a sample-barcoded 5' primer and a J-beta primer mix. TCRdb passed the 5' RACE reads through MiXCR, listing each CDR3 protein once. Seen here are some 760,000 distinct CDR3 sequences, roughly 25% observed once, and the top ten hold 9.4%. These data were also filed under a second study, of T cells of mothers and their children. That publication notes: Slightly higher, non-significant overlap characterized related mother-child pairs relative to unrelated pairs.

V usage is TRBV7-9 and J usage is TRBJ2-3; the D is unclear. The sequenced sample was blood. This TCR derives from a boy aged 5-17 years in good health. The CDR3 reads CASSLNGHRTDTQYF. The CDR3 DNA is TGTGCCAGCAGCTTAAACGGGCACCGCACAGATACGCAGTATTTT.